This entry concerns a single T cell receptor (beta chain). Original methodology: Using reference gene primer amplification, nucleated cell counts were estimated. Profiling relied on immunoSEQ multiplex PCR, and the TCRdb table lists in-frame clones only, not all of them. That table is the source of V, J and clone size, and D and trimming were worked out from the DNA. The sample holds 120,000 or so clones, around 85% seen once. V lost 2 bases and J lost 6, with 5 bases in between. Per the germline V gene, CDR1 is MNHNY and CDR2 is SVGAGI (reference sequence). The CDR3 spans 12 residues. The data derive from a study of blood T cell repertoires in COVID-19. As for the study in general: The study drew acute and convalescent COVID-19 samples from the United States, Italy and Spain.

This clonotype was sampled from a man in his 60s with acute or convalescent COVID-19. This chain uses TRBV6-6 with TRBJ1-5, with D unresolved. The sample comprised peripheral blood. The CDR3 spells CASSYNSQPQHF. The CDR3 DNA follows: TGTGCCAGCAGTTACAACTCTCAGCCCCAGCATTTT.